This T cell receptor (beta chain) was recovered during a study of blood T cell repertoires in COVID-19. Only in-frame clones appear in the TCRdb table, and some are missing; sequencing was by immunoSEQ multiplex PCR. The table shows some 50,000 clones, with 88% occurring only once. The V gene's germline CDR1 is LGHDT and CDR2 YNNKEL (reference sequence). The CDR3 is 16 residues long. Trimming cost V 2 bases and J 1 base, with 9 bases left between them. The chain is built from TRBV3-1 (or the pseudogene TRBV3-2) and TRBJ2-6; D not certain. This sequence originates from a human donor in a cohort sampled during active COVID-19. Input material: peripheral blood. CDR3 protein: CASSQSAASGANVLTF. In nucleotides, the CDR3 is TGTGCCAGCAGCCAAAGCGCCGCTTCTGGGGCCAACGTCCTGACTTTC.